This T cell receptor (beta chain) was identified in a study of OX40 agonist ivuxolimab in advanced cancers. About the research overall: It was permissible to have had prior anti-PD-1, anti-PD-L1 or anti-CTLA-4 therapy, and around 40% had some. General study points: In general, CD8+ T cells held more expanded clones than CD4+ did, on average. The authors did not determine the antigen specificity of the expanded peripheral T cells.

About this clone itself: No antigen is known for it.

The V end lost 4 bases, the J end lost 1 base, and 7 bases lay between the germline ends. The CDR3 totals 14 residues. CDR1 is LNHDA, CDR2 SQIVND, per germline (reference sequence). Here immunoSEQ multiplex PCR was the method, and the copy in TCRdb shows in-frame clones only, minus some. The sample includes about 78,000 clones, 70% to 85% of them seen just once. The material sequenced was CD4+ or CD8+ T cells sorted from blood, taken in a trial of the OX40 agonist ivuxolimab. The TCR comes from an adult with an advanced solid tumor such as melanoma, head and neck, liver or kidney cancer. The gene calls are TRBV19 and TRBJ2-2; no firm D call. Here the CDR3 reads CASSRAGNTGELFF. CDR3 nucleotides: TGTGCCAGTAGTAGGGCAGGGAACACCGGGGAGCTGTTTTTT.